This TCR beta chain was observed in a study of PD-L1 blockade in urothelial cancer. Per the germline V gene, CDR1 is SGHTA and CDR2 is FQGTGA. The CDR3 spans 16 residues. V lost 7 bases to trimming and J lost 4 bases; unmatched junction nucleotides: 10. Generated by immunoSEQ multiplex PCR, the TCRdb table keeps only in-frame clones and is missing some. The sample lists about 84,000 clones; roughly 80% were seen once. The receptor was derived from a man between 65 and 85 years old with urothelial cancer. The chain employs TRBV7-3 and TRBJ2-3, with 11 bases lining up with TRBD1. Sequenced here: PBMCs, sampled around atezolizumab (anti-PD-L1) treatment. The CDR3 here is CASTTTTGQGADTQYF. CDR3 in DNA: TGTGCCAGCACAACTACTACGGGACAGGGGGCAGATACGCAGTATTTT.